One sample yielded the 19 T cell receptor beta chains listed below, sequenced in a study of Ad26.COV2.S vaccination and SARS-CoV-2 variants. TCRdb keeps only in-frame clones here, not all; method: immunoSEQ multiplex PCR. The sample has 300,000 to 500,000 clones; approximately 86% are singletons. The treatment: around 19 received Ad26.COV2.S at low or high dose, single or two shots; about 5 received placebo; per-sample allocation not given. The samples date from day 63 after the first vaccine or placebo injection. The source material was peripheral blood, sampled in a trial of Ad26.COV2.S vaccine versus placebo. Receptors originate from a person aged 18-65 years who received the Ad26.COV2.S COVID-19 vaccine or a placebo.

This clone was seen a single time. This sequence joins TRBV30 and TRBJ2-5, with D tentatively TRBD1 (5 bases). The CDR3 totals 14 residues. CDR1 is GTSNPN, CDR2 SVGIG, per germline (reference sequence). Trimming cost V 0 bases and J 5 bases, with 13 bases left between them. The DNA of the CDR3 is TGTGCCTGGAGTGTCGGAAAGGGGTGGGAGACCCAGTACTTC. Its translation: CAWSVGKGWETQYF.

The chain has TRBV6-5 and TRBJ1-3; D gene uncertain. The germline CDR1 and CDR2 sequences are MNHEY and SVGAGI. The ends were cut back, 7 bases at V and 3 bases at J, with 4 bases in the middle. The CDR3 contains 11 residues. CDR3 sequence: CASTGGNTIYF. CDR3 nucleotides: TGTGCCAGCACCGGTGGAAACACCATATATTTT.

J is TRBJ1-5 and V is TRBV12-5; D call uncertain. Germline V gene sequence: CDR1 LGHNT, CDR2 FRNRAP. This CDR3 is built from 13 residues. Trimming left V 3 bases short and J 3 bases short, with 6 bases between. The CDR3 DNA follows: TGTGCTAGTGGTTTCCGCTCCAATCAGCCCCAGCATTTT. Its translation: CASGFRSNQPQHF.

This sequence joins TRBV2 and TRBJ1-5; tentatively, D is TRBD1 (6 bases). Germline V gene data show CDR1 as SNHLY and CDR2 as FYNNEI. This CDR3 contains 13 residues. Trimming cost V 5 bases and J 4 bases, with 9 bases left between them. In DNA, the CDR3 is TGTGCCAGCAGTAAACAGGGAAATCAGCCCCAGCATTTT. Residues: CASSKQGNQPQHF.

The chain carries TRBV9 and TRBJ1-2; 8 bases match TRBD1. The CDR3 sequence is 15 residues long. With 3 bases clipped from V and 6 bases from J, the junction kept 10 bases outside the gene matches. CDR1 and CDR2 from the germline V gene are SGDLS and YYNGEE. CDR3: CASSASGQGVHGYTF. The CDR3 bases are TGTGCCAGCAGCGCGTCCGGACAGGGAGTCCATGGCTACACCTTC.

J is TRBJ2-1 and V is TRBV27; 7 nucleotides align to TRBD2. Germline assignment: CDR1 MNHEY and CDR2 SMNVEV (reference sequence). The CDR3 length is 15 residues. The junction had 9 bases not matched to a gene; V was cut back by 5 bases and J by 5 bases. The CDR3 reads CASSPLGGLDNEQFF. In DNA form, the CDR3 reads TGTGCCAGCAGTCCTTTGGGGGGGTTGGACAATGAGCAGTTCTTC.

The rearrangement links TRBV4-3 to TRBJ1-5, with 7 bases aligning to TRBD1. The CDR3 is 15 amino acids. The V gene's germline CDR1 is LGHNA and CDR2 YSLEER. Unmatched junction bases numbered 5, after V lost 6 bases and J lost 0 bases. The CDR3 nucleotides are TGCGCCAGCAGAACAGGGGTCCATAGCAATCAGCCCCAGCATTTT. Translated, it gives CASRTGVHSNQPQHF.

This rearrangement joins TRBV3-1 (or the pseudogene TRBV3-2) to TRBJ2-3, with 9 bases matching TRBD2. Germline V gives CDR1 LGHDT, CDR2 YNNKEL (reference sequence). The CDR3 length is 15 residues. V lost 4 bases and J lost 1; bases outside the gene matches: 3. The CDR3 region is CASSPIAGGTDTQYF. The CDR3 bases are TGTGCCAGCAGCCCGATAGCGGGAGGCACAGATACGCAGTATTTT.

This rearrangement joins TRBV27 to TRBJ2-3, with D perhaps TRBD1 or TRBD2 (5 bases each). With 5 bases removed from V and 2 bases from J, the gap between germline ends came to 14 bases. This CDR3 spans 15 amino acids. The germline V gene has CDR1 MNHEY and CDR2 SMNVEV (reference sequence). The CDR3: CASSIGGTFTDTQYF. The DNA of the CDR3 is TGTGCCAGCAGTATTGGTGGGACGTTCACAGATACGCAGTATTTT.

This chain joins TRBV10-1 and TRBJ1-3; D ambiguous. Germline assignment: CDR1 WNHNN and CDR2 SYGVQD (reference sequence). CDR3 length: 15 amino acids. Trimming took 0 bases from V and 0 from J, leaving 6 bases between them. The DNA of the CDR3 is TGCGCCAGCAGTGAGTCCCCACACTCTGGAAACACCATATATTTT. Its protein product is CASSESPHSGNTIYF.

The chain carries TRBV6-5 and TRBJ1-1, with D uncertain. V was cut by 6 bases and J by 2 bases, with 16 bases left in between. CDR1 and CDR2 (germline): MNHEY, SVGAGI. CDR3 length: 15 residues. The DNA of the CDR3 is TGTGCCAGCAGGTCCCCAGGTCCGGGCAACACTGAAGCTTTCTTT. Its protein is CASRSPGPGNTEAFF.

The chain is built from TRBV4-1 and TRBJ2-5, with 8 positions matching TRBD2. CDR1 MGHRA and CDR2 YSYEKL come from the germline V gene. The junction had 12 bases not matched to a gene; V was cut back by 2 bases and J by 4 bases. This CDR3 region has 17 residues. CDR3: CASSQIRRGGGPETQYF. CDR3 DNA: TGCGCCAGCAGCCAAATCCGTCGTGGCGGGGGGCCAGAGACCCAGTACTTC.

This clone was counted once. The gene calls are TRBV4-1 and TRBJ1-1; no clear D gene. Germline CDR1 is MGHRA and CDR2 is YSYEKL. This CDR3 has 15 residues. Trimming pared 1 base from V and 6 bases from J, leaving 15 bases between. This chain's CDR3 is CASSQVVVRYSEAFF. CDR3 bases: TGCGCCAGCAGCCAAGTAGTGGTGAGGTACTCTGAAGCTTTCTTT.

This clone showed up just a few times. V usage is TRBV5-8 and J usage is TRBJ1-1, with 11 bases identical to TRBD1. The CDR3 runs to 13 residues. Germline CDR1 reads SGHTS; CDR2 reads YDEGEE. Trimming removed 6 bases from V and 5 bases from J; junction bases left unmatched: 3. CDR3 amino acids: CASTDRGLTEAFF. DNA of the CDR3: TGTGCCAGCACGGACAGGGGGCTTACTGAAGCTTTCTTT. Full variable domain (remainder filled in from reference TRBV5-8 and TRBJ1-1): EAGVTQSPTHLIKTRGQQATLRCSPISGHTSVYWYQQALGLGLQFLLWYDEGEERNRGNFPPRFSGRQFPNYSSELNVNALELEDSALYLCASTDRGLTEAFFGQGTRLTVV.

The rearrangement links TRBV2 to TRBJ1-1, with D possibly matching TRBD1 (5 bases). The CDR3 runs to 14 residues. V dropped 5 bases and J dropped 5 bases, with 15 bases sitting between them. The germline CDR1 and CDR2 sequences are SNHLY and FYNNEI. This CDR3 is CASSTLGGGTEAFF. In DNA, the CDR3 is TGTGCCAGCAGTACCTTAGGCGGGGGAACTGAAGCTTTCTTT. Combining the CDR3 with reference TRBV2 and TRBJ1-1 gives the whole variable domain EPEVTQTPSHQVTQMGQEVILRCVPISNHLYFYWYRQILGQKVEFLVSFYNNEISEKSEIFDDQFSVERPDGSNFTLKIRSTKLEDSAMYFCASSTLGGGTEAFFGQGTRLTVV.

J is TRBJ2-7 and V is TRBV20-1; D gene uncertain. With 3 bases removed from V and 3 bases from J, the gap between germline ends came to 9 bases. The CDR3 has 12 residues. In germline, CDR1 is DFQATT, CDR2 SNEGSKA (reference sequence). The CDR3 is CSASPKRYEQYF. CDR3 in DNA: TGCAGTGCTAGTCCAAAGCGCTACGAGCAGTACTTC.

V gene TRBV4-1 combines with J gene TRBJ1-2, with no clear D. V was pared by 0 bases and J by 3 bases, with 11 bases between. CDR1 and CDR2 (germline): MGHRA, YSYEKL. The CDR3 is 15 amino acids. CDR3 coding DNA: TGCGCCAGCAGCCAAGATCCCCAGGAGGACTATGGCTACACCTTC. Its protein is CASSQDPQEDYGYTF.

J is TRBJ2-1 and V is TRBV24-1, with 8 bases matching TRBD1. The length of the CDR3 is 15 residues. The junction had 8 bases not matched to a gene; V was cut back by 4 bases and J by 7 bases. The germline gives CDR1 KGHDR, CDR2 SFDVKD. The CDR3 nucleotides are TGTGCCACCAGTGACGCCAGGGGGCCGGATAATGAGCAGTTCTTC. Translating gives CATSDARGPDNEQFF.

CDR3 amino acids: CSVMTGVKLKQYF. The CDR3 DNA follows: TGCAGCGTAATGACAGGAGTTAAACTAAAGCAGTACTTC. The V and J genes are TRBV29-1 and TRBJ2-7, with a possible D match to TRBD1 (6 bases). The CDR3 is made up of 13 amino acids. V dropped 6 bases and J dropped 8 bases, with 20 bases sitting between them. The V gene's germline CDR1 is SQVTM and CDR2 ANQGSEA.